This T cell receptor beta chain was sequenced in a study of shared clonotypes between healthy human individuals. Study-wide results and limits: Only blood was sampled, and tissue TCR repertoires likely differ from blood ones. Naive CD4 clonotypes were shared across a few donors at roughly 4.6%.

The length of the CDR3 is 12 residues. Germline assignment: CDR1 SQVTM and CDR2 ANQGSEA. The germline V and J ends were trimmed by 3 bases and 15 bases, with 18 bases remaining between them. A remark on this clone: The antigen is not known.

Sequencing used immunoSEQ multiplex PCR; TCRdb keeps in-frame clones, though not all of them. The sample carries 1,500,000 or so clones, around 97% recorded once. The J gene is TRBJ2-1, the V gene TRBV29-1; tentative D call: TRBD1 (6 bases). Sequenced input: naive CD4+ T cells sorted from blood. The subset denotes: CD45RA+ positively selected. The TCR comes from a man aged 25-45 years in good health. CDR3: CSVEPLQGDPFF. For the CDR3, the DNA is TGCAGCGTTGAGCCACTACAGGGAGATCCGTTCTTC.